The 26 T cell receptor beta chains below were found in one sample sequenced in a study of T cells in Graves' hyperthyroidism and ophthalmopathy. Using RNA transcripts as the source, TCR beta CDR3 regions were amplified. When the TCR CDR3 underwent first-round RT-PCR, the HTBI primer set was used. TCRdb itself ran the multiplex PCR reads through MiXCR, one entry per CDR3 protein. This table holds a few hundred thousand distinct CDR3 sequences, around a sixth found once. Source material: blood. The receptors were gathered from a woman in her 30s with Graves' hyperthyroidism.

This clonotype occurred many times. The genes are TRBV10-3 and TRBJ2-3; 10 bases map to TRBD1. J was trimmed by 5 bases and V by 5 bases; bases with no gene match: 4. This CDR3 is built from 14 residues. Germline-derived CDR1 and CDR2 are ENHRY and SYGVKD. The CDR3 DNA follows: TGTGCCATCAGTAGACAGGGGGCTAGAGATACGCAGTATTTT. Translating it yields CAISRQGARDTQYF.

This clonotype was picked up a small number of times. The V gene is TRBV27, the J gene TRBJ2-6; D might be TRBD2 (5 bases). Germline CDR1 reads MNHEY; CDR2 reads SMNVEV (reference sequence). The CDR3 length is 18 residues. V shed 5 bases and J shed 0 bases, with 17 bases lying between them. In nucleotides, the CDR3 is TGTGCCAGCAGTCCGACGGGGTCCCACTCCTCTGGGGCCAACGTCCTGACTTTC. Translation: CASSPTGSHSSGANVLTF.

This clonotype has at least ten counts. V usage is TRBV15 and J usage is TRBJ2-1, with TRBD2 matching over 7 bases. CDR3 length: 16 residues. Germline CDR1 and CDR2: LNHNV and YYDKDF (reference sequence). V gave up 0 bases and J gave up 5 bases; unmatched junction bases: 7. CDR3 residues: CATSRDRGLPHNEQFF. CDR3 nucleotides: TGTGCCACCAGCAGAGATAGGGGACTACCTCACAATGAGCAGTTCTTC.

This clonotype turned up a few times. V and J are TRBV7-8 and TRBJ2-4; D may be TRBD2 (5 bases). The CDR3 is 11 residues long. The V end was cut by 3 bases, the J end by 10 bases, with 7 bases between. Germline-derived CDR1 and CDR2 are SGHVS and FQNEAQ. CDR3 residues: CASSFGEIQYF. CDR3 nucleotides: TGTGCCAGCAGCTTCGGGGAAATTCAGTACTTC.

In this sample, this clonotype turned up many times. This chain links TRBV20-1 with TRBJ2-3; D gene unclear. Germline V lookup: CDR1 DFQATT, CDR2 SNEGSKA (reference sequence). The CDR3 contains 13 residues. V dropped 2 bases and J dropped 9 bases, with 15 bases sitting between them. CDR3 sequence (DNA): TGCAGTGCTAGAAACGGACCTTCTTTGACGCAGTATTTT. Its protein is CSARNGPSLTQYF.

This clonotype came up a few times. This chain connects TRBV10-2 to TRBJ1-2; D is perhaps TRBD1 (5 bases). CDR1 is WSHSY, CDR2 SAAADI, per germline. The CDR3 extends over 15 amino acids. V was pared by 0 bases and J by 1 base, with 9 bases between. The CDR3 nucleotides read TGCGCCAGCAGTGAGTCGGGACGGCGTAACTATGGCTACACCTTC. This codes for CASSESGRRNYGYTF.

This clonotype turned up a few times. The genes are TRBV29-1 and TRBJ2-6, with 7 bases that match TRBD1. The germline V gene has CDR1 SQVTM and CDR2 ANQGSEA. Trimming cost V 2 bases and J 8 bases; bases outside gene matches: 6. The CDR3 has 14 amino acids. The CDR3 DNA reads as TGCAGCGTTGAATTGGCAGGGGGTACCAACGTCCTGACTTTC. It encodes CSVELAGGTNVLTF.

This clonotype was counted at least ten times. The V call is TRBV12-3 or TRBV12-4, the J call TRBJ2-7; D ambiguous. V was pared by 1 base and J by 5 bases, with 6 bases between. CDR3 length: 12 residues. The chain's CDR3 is CASSLVSHEQYF. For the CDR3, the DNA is TGTGCCAGCAGTTTAGTTTCCCACGAGCAGTACTTC.

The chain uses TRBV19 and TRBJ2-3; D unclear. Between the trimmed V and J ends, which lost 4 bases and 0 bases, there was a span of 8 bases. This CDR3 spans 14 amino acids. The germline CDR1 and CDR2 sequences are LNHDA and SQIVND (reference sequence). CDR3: CASSTVGSTDTQYF. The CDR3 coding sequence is TGTGCCAGTAGTACAGTCGGGAGCACAGATACGCAGTATTTT.

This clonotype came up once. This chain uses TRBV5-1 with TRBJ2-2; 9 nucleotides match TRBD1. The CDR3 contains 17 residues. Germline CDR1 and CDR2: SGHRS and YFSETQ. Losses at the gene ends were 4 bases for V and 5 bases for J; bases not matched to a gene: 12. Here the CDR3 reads CASSQGQGFSGTGELFF. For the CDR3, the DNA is TGCGCCAGCAGCCAGGGACAGGGCTTCTCGGGGACCGGGGAGCTGTTTTTT.

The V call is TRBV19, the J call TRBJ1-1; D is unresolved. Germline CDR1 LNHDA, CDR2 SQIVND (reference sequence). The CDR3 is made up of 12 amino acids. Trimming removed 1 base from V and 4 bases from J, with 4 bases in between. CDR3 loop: CASSIGSTEAFF. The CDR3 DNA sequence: TGTGCCAGTAGTATAGGGAGCACTGAAGCTTTCTTT. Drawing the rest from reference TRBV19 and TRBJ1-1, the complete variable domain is DGGITQSPKYLFRKEGQNVTLSCEQNLNHDAMYWYRQDPGQGLRLIYYSQIVNDFQKGDIAEGYSVSREKKESFPLTVTSAQKNPTAFYLCASSIGSTEAFFGQGTRLTVV.

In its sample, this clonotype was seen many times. CDR3 amino acids: CASSPSGTDYGYTF. The CDR3 region has the DNA TGCGCCAGCAGCCCGTCGGGGACCGACTATGGCTACACCTTC. The J gene is TRBJ1-2, the V gene TRBV5-1, with D maybe TRBD1 (5 bases). Per germline, CDR1 SGHRS and CDR2 YFSETQ. The CDR3 has 14 amino acids. The ends were cut back, 4 bases at V and 3 bases at J, with 13 bases in the middle.

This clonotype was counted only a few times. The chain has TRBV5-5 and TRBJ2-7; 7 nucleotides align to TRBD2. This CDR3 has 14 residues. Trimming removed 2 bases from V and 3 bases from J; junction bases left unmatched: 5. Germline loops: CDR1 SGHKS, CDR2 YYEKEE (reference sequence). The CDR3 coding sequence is TGTGCCAGCAGCTTCTTGGGCGGGAGCTACGAGCAGTACTTC. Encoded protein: CASSFLGGSYEQYF.

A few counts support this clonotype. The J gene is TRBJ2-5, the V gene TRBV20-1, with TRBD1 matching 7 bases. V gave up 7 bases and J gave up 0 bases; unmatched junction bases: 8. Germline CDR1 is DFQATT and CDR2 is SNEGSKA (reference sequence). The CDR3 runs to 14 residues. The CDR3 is CSGAAGGYQETQYF. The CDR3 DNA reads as TGCAGTGGCGCGGCAGGGGGATACCAAGAGACCCAGTACTTC.

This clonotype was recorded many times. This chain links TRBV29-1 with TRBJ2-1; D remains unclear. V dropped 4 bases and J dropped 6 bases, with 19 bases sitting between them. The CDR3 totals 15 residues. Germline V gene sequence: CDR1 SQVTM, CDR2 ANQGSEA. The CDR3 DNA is TGCAGCGTTGTGGGAAGCGACCTAGGAGTCAATGAGCAGTTCTTC. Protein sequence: CSVVGSDLGVNEQFF.

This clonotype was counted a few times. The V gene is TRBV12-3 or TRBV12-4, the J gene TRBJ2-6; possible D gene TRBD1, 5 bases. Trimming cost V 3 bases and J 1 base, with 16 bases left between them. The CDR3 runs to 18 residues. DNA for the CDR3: TGTGCCAGCAGTTTTTCGGCAGGGTCTTCTTCTGGGGCCAACGTCCTGACTTTC. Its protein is CASSFSAGSSSGANVLTF.

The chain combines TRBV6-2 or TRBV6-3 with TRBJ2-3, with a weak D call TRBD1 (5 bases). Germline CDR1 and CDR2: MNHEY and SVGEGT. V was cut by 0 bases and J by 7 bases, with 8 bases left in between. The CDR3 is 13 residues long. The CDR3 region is CASSYSQGNTQYF. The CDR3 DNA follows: TGTGCCAGCAGTTACTCCCAGGGAAATACGCAGTATTTT.

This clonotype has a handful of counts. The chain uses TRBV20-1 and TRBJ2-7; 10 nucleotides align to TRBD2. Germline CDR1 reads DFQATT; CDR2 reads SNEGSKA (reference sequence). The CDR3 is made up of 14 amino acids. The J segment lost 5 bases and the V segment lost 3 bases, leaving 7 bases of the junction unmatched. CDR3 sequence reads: CSASRLAGADEQYF. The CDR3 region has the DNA TGCAGTGCTAGCCGGCTAGCGGGAGCAGACGAGCAGTACTTC.

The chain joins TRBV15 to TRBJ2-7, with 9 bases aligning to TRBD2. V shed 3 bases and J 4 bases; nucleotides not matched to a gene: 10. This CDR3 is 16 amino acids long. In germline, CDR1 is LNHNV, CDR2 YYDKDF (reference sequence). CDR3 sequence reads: CATSSQTGTSPYEQYF. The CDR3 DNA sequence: TGTGCCACCAGCAGCCAAACCGGGACTAGCCCTTACGAGCAGTACTTC.

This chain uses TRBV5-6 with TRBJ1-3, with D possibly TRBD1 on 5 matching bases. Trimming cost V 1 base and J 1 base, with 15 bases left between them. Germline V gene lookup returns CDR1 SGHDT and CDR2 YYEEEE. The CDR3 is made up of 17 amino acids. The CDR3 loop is CASSLLEGRTSGNTIYF. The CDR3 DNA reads TGTGCCAGCAGCTTGTTGGAGGGGCGAACTTCTGGAAACACCATATATTTT. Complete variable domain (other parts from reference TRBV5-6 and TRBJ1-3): DAGVTQSPTHLIKTRGQQVTLRCSPKSGHDTVSWYQQALGQGPQFIFQYYEEEERQRGNFPDRFSGHQFPNYSSELNVNALLLGDSALYLCASSLLEGRTSGNTIYFGEGSWLTVV.

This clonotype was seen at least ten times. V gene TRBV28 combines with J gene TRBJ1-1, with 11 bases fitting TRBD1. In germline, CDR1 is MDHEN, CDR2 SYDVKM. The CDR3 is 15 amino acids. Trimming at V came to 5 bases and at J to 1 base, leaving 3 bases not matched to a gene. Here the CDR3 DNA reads TGTGCCAGCAGTGGGGACAGGGGGTCGAACACTGAAGCTTTCTTT. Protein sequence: CASSGDRGSNTEAFF.

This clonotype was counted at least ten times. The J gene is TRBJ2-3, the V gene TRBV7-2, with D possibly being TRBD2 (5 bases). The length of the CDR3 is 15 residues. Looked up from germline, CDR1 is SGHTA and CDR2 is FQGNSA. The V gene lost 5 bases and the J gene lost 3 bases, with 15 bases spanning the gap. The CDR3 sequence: CASSRNGVRTDTQYF. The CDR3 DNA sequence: TGTGCCAGCAGCCGAAACGGGGTGAGGACAGATACGCAGTATTTT.

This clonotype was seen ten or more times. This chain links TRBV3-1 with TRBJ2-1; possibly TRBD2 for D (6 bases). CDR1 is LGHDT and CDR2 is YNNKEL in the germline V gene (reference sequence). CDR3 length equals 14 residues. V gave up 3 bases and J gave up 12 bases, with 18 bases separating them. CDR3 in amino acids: CASSHYLRDFGQFF. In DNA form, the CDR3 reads TGTGCCAGCAGCCATTATCTTCGGGACTTTGGGCAGTTCTTC.

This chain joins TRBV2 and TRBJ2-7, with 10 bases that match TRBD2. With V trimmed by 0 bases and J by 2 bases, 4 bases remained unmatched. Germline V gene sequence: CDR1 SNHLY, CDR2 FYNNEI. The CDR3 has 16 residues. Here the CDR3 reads CASSEASGRIPYEQYF. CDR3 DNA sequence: TGTGCCAGCAGTGAAGCTAGCGGGAGGATACCCTACGAGCAGTACTTC.

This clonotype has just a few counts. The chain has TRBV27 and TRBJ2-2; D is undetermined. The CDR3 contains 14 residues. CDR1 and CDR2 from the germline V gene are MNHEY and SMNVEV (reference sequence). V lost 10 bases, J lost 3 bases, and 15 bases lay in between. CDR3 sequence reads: CAIAKGIDTGELFF. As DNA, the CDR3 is TGTGCCATCGCAAAAGGGATCGACACCGGGGAGCTGTTTTTT.

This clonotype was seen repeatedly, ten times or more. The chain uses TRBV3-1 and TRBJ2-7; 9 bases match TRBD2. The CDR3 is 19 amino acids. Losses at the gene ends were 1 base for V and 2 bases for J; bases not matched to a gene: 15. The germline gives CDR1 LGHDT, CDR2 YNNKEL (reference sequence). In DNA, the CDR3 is TGTGCCAGCAGCCAAGGTCCCGCCCATGGGACTAGCAGACCCTACGAGCAGTACTTC. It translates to CASSQGPAHGTSRPYEQYF.